One and the same sample provided the 20 T cell receptor beta chains below, sequenced in a study of cytomegalovirus exposure and HLA in healthy donors. The PCR made use of 60 Vbeta and 13 Jbeta primers. Sequencing used immunoSEQ multiplex PCR; TCRdb keeps in-frame clones, though not all of them. Of 150,000 to 200,000 clones in the sample, around 75% are singletons; the top ten hold about 7.7%. Material: PBMCs. The receptors stem from a woman aged 40 to 55 in good health and CMV-seropositive.

This clone has just a few counts. The chain links TRBV19 to TRBJ2-1; D is ambiguous. V was trimmed by 3 bases and J by 4 bases, leaving 13 bases between them. The CDR3 totals 15 residues. Germline lookup yields CDR1 LNHDA and CDR2 SQIVND (reference sequence). CDR3 protein: CASSIQVSPYNEQFF. As DNA, the CDR3 is TGTGCCAGTAGTATCCAGGTCAGCCCTTACAATGAGCAGTTCTTC.

The chain has TRBV28 and TRBJ2-1; D remains ambiguous. Trimming removed 5 bases from V and 7 bases from J, with 21 bases in between. The CDR3 sequence is 16 residues long. Germline-derived CDR1 and CDR2 are MDHEN and SYDVKM. The DNA of the CDR3 is TGTGCCAGCAGTCCAGGCTCGGCAGGTGGGCTAAATGAGCAGTTCTTC. It is translated as CASSPGSAGGLNEQFF.

The chain combines TRBV6-5 with TRBJ2-1, with 8 bases identical to TRBD2. This CDR3 is 15 amino acids long. Germline V gives CDR1 MNHEY, CDR2 SVGAGI. J was trimmed by 9 bases and V by 6 bases; bases with no gene match: 13. The CDR3: CASSGGGTKGREQFF. CDR3 in DNA: TGTGCCAGCAGCGGCGGGGGGACTAAAGGGCGTGAGCAGTTCTTC.

The chain has TRBV6-5 and TRBJ2-3; 8 bases map to TRBD2. Germline CDR1 and CDR2: MNHEY and SVGAGI. Trimming at V came to 6 bases and at J to 3 bases, leaving 2 bases not matched to a gene. The CDR3 has 13 amino acids. The CDR3 protein is CASRAGGTDTQYF. CDR3 coding DNA: TGTGCCAGCAGGGCGGGAGGTACAGATACGCAGTATTTT.

J is TRBJ2-7 and V is TRBV29-1; TRBD1 aligns across 10 bases. Germline lookup yields CDR1 SQVTM and CDR2 ANQGSEA. The CDR3 covers 14 residues. Trimming removed 1 base from V and 6 bases from J; junction bases left unmatched: 6. CDR3 coding DNA: TGCAGCGTTGAAGCAGGACAGGGGGTTGGCGAGCAGTACTTC. Protein: CSVEAGQGVGEQYF.

The CDR3 bases are TGTGCCAGCAGCGCCGGGTTGAACACTGAAGCTTTCTTT. It is translated as CASSAGLNTEAFF. V is TRBV7-9 and J is TRBJ1-1; D gene ambiguous. The CDR3 has 13 amino acids. Per the germline V gene, CDR1 is SEHNR and CDR2 is FQNEAQ (reference sequence). The V end was cut by 5 bases, the J end by 0 bases, with 7 bases between.

V usage is TRBV6-1 and J usage is TRBJ1-3; D call uncertain. V was trimmed by 2 bases and J by 0 bases, leaving 17 bases between them. Germline assignment: CDR1 MNHNS and CDR2 SASEGT. CDR3 size: 18 residues. The CDR3 reads CASSEPGRRSSSGNTIYF. The CDR3 nucleotides are TGTGCCAGCAGTGAACCTGGGAGACGCTCAAGCTCTGGAAACACCATATATTTT.

The chain has TRBV25-1 and TRBJ1-2; D remains ambiguous. Per germline, CDR1 MGHDK and CDR2 SYGVNS. The CDR3 runs to 13 residues. Trimming pared 4 bases from V and 2 bases from J, leaving 8 bases between. In nucleotides, the CDR3 is TGTGCCAGCAGTGCCGACACCAACTATGGCTACACCTTC. Amino acid sequence: CASSADTNYGYTF.

This clone was seen a few times. The chain links TRBV27 to TRBJ1-5; TRBD1 matches 9 bases. This CDR3 is built from 13 residues. Trimming took 2 bases from V and 13 from J; bases not matched to a gene: 6. Germline assignment: CDR1 MNHEY and CDR2 SMNVEV (reference sequence). The CDR3, as DNA: TGTGCCAGCAGTTTAGAGGCCGGGACAGGGCAGCATTTT. It yields the protein CASSLEAGTGQHF.

The chain is built from TRBV2 and TRBJ2-3; 10 bases are shared with TRBD2. The V and J ends lost 2 bases and 3 bases, in that order; junction bases with no gene match: 5. Germline values: CDR1 SNHLY, CDR2 FYNNEI. This CDR3 contains 16 residues. The CDR3, as DNA: TGTGCCAGCAGTGAACTAGCGGGAGAGCGGACAGATACGCAGTATTTT. Protein product: CASSELAGERTDTQYF.

About this clone: Without the conserved terminal phenylalanine or tryptophan, this CDR3 likely stems from a read error. The DNA is omitted, as the CDR3 cannot be located on it reliably, and the CDR3 follows TCRdb's listing. This sequence joins TRBV7-3 and TRBJ1-1. In germline, CDR1 is SGHTA, CDR2 FQGTGA. The CDR3 is 10 amino acids in total, end residues counted. The chain's CDR3 is CASRWRQSMI.

CDR3 sequence: CASSYSDRGSTEAFF. The DNA for the CDR3 is TGTGCCAGCAGTTACTCGGACAGGGGTAGCACTGAAGCTTTCTTT. The chain joins TRBV6-6 to TRBJ1-1; 9 bases are shared with TRBD1. V gave up 0 bases and J gave up 4 bases; unmatched junction bases: 3. Germline V gene sequence: CDR1 MNHNY, CDR2 SVGAGI (reference sequence). This CDR3 has 15 amino acids.

The chain carries TRBV4-1 and TRBJ2-1, with 7 bases that match TRBD1. The CDR3 runs 15 residues. Germline values: CDR1 MGHRA, CDR2 YSYEKL. V shed 5 bases, J shed 6 bases, and the junction held 10 bases outside the gene matches. CDR3 in amino acids: CASSVQQGRSNEQFF. The CDR3 DNA reads as TGCGCCAGCAGCGTCCAACAGGGGCGTTCCAATGAGCAGTTCTTC.

The chain recombines TRBV9 with TRBJ1-2; no clear D. Trimming removed 0 bases at V and 1 base at J, with 7 bases between. The CDR3 sequence is 14 residues long. Germline CDR1 is SGDLS and CDR2 is YYNGEE. The CDR3 is CASSVGEINYGYTF. The DNA of the CDR3 is TGTGCCAGCAGCGTAGGCGAGATTAACTATGGCTACACCTTC.

This clone was seen a few times. The V call is TRBV9, the J call TRBJ1-1, with a tentative D call TRBD1 (6 bases). This CDR3 spans 15 amino acids. Germline values: CDR1 SGDLS, CDR2 YYNGEE. V lost 4 bases, J lost 10 bases, and 23 bases lay in between. The chain's CDR3 is CASSRLDVGRGGAFF. The CDR3 DNA reads TGTGCCAGCAGCCGATTAGATGTGGGGCGAGGGGGAGCTTTCTTT. The whole variable domain, remainder taken from reference TRBV9 and TRBJ1-1, is DSGVTQTPKHLITATGQRVTLRCSPRSGDLSVYWYQQSLDQGLQFLIQYYNGEERAKGNILERFSAQQFPDLHSELNLSSLELGDSALYFCASSRLDVGRGGAFFGQGTRLTVV.

The rearrangement uses TRBV2 and TRBJ2-3; 7 bases map to TRBD2. Germline CDR1 reads SNHLY; CDR2 reads FYNNEI. Trimming took 3 bases from V and 4 from J; bases not matched to a gene: 7. This CDR3 has 15 amino acids. The CDR3 nucleotides are TGTGCCAGCAGTGATCTAGCGGTGATTGCAGATACGCAGTATTTT. Translating it yields CASSDLAVIADTQYF.

Turning to this clone: The junction departs from the called germline gene at one end, perhaps through a read error. The gene calls are TRBV15 and TRBJ2-3, with 9 nucleotides matching TRBD2. The CDR3 is made up of 14 amino acids. Germline V gives CDR1 LNHNV, CDR2 YYDKDF (reference sequence). The CDR3 loop is CATSTGTSLGTRYF. CDR3 nucleotide sequence: TGTGCCACCAGCACGGGGACTAGCTTGGGTACGCGGTATTTT.

To note about this clone: This specimen includes other DNA sequences encoding the same CDR3. This chain joins TRBV2 and TRBJ2-1, with 12 bases lining up with TRBD2. Trimming removed 8 bases from V and 6 bases from J; junction bases left unmatched: 5. The CDR3 length is 14 residues. Germline loops: CDR1 SNHLY, CDR2 FYNNEI. The CDR3 DNA follows: TGTGCCAGCGGGACTAGCGGGTTCCCCAATGAGCAGTTCTTC. The encoded protein is CASGTSGFPNEQFF.

V is TRBV25-1 and J is TRBJ2-5; 7 bases are a match to TRBD1. The CDR3 length is 17 residues. After removal of 4 bases from V and 2 bases from J, the junction contained 13 bases not matched to a gene. Germline-derived CDR1 and CDR2 are MGHDK and SYGVNS. CDR3 nucleotides: TGTGCCAGCAGTGGCCTCCGGGACAGCCAACAACAAGAGACCCAGTACTTC. This gives the protein CASSGLRDSQQQETQYF.

V and J are TRBV27 and TRBJ2-7, with unresolved D. Per germline, CDR1 MNHEY and CDR2 SMNVEV (reference sequence). The V end was cut by 0 bases, the J end by 0 bases, with 18 bases between. CDR3 length: 18 amino acids. For the CDR3, the DNA is TGTGCCAGCAGTTTATCGACTCCCCTCGAAGGTGTCTCCTACGAGCAGTACTTC. This encodes CASSLSTPLEGVSYEQYF.